Listed here is a single T cell receptor (beta chain). The target antigen is unknown. This sample stems from a study of cytomegalovirus exposure and HLA in healthy donors. Study-wide findings and caveats: Presence/absence results assume similar sequencing depth per donor, which may not hold. CMV antigen specificity was confirmed in vitro for three CMV-associated chains. Association of a missense DCLRE1C variant with TCR beta V- and J-gene trimming was reported in a later analysis.

The CDR3 runs 15 residues. Germline V lookup: CDR1 MGHRA, CDR2 YSYEKL. V lost 7 bases to trimming and J lost 0 bases, with 14 bases between them. The primer mix had 60 Vbeta and 13 Jbeta primers. Data came from immunoSEQ multiplex PCR; TCRdb stores just in-frame clones and leaves some out. Of roughly 100,000 clones listed, more than 65% are singletons. The sample was PBMCs. This clonotype was obtained from a woman aged 45-65 years in good health and CMV-seropositive. The chain employs TRBV4-1 and TRBJ2-3, with a weak D call TRBD2 (5 bases). CDR3 protein: CASTLGAASTDTQYF. In nucleotides, the CDR3 is TGCGCCAGCACCCTCGGAGCGGCGAGCACAGATACGCAGTATTTT.